These 13 T cell receptor beta chains were sequenced from one sample in a study of T cell responses to AZD1222 COVID-19 vaccine. Sequencing was performed with immunoSEQ multiplex PCR; in TCRdb, only in-frame clones are kept and a portion is missing. This sample has some 75,000 clones, with 70% to 90% found just once. Sequencing used peripheral blood, obtained on day 0 of AZD1222 vaccination. These receptors originate from an adult in good health.

This chain links TRBV18 with TRBJ2-1; 7 bases agree with TRBD1. The CDR3 is 14 residues long. The V gene end was trimmed by 6 bases and the J gene end by 8 bases; junction bases not matched to a gene: 10. Germline-derived CDR1 and CDR2 are KGHSH and LQKENI. The CDR3 bases are TGTGCCAGCTCCAACAGGGGACCGTTATATGAGCAGTTCTTC. Translated, it gives CASSNRGPLYEQFF.

The chain couples TRBV6-5 to TRBJ2-3; D may be TRBD2 (6 bases). Germline V CDR1 and CDR2: MNHEY, SVGAGI. CDR3 size: 15 residues. Trimming stripped 6 bases from V and 5 bases from J, with 18 bases between. The CDR3 spells CASSGRDGNRDTQYF. The CDR3 DNA follows: TGTGCCAGCAGCGGGCGGGACGGCAACCGAGATACGCAGTATTTT.

The chain couples TRBV12-3 or TRBV12-4 to TRBJ2-1; maybe TRBD2 (6 bases). The CDR3 consists of 13 residues. Trimming removed 3 bases from V and 8 bases from J, with 11 bases in between. CDR3 sequence: CASSFRRGDEQFF. CDR3 DNA sequence: TGTGCCAGCAGTTTCCGGCGGGGTGATGAGCAGTTCTTC.

The genes are TRBV5-4 and TRBJ2-2, with 9 bases matching TRBD2. Losses at the gene ends were 5 bases for V and 5 bases for J; bases not matched to a gene: 19. The germline V gene has CDR1 SGHNT and CDR2 YYREEE (reference sequence). This CDR3 region has 19 residues. The CDR3 reads CASSSPVGGGEMRTGELFF. The CDR3 nucleotides read TGTGCCAGCAGTTCCCCCGTCGGCGGGGGGGAGATGAGGACCGGGGAGCTGTTTTTT.

The chain is built from TRBV6-1 and TRBJ1-2; tentatively, D is TRBD1 (5 bases). CDR1 and CDR2 from the germline V gene are MNHNS and SASEGT. The CDR3 is made up of 16 amino acids. Trimming removed 1 base at V and 4 bases at J, with 16 bases between. As DNA, the CDR3 is TGTGCCAGCAGTGAAGACGGCAGGGTGAGGTTCTATGGCTACACCTTC. It codes for CASSEDGRVRFYGYTF.

The chain is built from TRBV27 and TRBJ2-6; no reliable D call. The length of the CDR3 is 15 residues. Germline V CDR1 and CDR2: MNHEY, SMNVEV (reference sequence). Trimming cost V 8 bases and J 2 bases, with 13 bases left between them. CDR3 DNA sequence: TGTGCCAGCGGGTTCTACCGACCTGGGGCCAACGTCCTGACTTTC. Its protein product is CASGFYRPGANVLTF.

The genes are TRBV2 and TRBJ1-6; the D gene is possibly TRBD1 (5 bases). This CDR3 contains 14 residues. Germline assignment: CDR1 SNHLY and CDR2 FYNNEI. Between the trimmed V and J ends, which lost 8 bases and 6 bases, there was a span of 14 bases. The CDR3 is CASEGQQSNSPLHF. DNA for the CDR3: TGTGCCAGCGAGGGGCAGCAGTCTAATTCACCCCTCCACTTT.

This sequence joins TRBV29-1 and TRBJ1-4; D ambiguous. This CDR3 has 14 residues. V lost 1 base, J lost 4 bases, and 10 bases lay in between. The V gene's germline CDR1 is SQVTM and CDR2 ANQGSEA. CDR3 nucleotide sequence: TGCAGCGTTGAAGGGGCGGCTTATAATGAAAAACTGTTTTTT. Amino acid sequence: CSVEGAAYNEKLFF. Complete variable domain (other parts from reference TRBV29-1 and TRBJ1-4): SAVISQKPSRDICQRGTSLTIQCQVDSQVTMMFWYRQQPGQSLTLIATANQGSEATYESGFVIDKFPISRPNLTFSTLTVSNMSPEDSSIYLCSVEGAAYNEKLFFGSGTQLSVL.

V and J are TRBV27 and TRBJ2-7; 9 nucleotides align to TRBD1. The CDR3 consists of 14 residues. Germline V gives CDR1 MNHEY, CDR2 SMNVEV (reference sequence). J was trimmed by 5 bases and V by 5 bases; bases with no gene match: 7. CDR3 protein: CASSRDRAMDEQYF. The CDR3 DNA is TGTGCCAGCAGTCGGGACAGGGCTATGGACGAGCAGTACTTC.

The chain carries TRBV7-9 and TRBJ2-7; the D is unclear. From germline, CDR1 is SEHNR and CDR2 FQNEAQ (reference sequence). CDR3 length: 13 amino acids. With 1 base removed from V and 4 bases from J, the gap between germline ends came to 8 bases. CDR3 sequence reads: CASSLGPRYEQYV. Written as DNA, the CDR3 is TGTGCCAGCAGCTTAGGCCCACGATACGAGCAGTACGTC.

The CDR3 sequence: CASSFVQGAGGYTF. DNA of the CDR3: TGTGCCAGCAGTTTTGTCCAGGGGGCGGGCGGCTACACCTTC. V usage is TRBV28 and J usage is TRBJ1-2; 8 bases agree with TRBD1. This CDR3 contains 14 residues. V lost 3 bases and J lost 8; bases outside the gene matches: 8. The germline gives CDR1 MDHEN, CDR2 SYDVKM.

The table lists this clone with a few counts. The J gene is TRBJ2-7, the V gene TRBV9; 7 positions agree with TRBD1. J gave up 0 bases and V 4 bases, and 10 bases lay outside the gene matches. Germline V gene lookup returns CDR1 SGDLS and CDR2 YYNGEE. CDR3 length equals 16 residues. CDR3 protein: CASSTLRTGVSYEQYV. In nucleotides, the CDR3 is TGTGCCAGCAGCACCCTGCGGACAGGCGTCTCCTACGAGCAGTACGTC.

V usage is TRBV28 and J usage is TRBJ2-7; TRBD1 matches 9 bases. The CDR3 has 13 residues. CDR1 and CDR2 from the germline V gene are MDHEN and SYDVKM. The junction had 5 bases not matched to a gene; V was cut back by 4 bases and J by 7 bases. The DNA for the CDR3 is TGTGCCAGCAGTTGGGGACAGGGCCGGGAGCAGTACTTC. Translated: CASSWGQGREQYF.